This T cell receptor (beta chain) was captured in a study of shared clonotypes between healthy human individuals. Study overall: The people who gave samples were two women and a few men aged 18 to 49. Findings and limits, study-wide: It was observed that approximately 5% of naive CD4 clonotypes were shared across a handful of donors.

Comments on this clone: What it binds is unknown.

Only in-frame clones appear in the TCRdb table, and some are missing; sequencing was by immunoSEQ multiplex PCR. The data contain over a million clones, around 97% of them seen just once; the ten biggest clones take up over 1%. Trimming cost V 6 bases and J 1 base, with 9 bases left between them. Germline CDR1 reads SQVTM; CDR2 reads ANQGSEA. The CDR3 length is 13 residues. The receptor's source is a man aged 25 to 45 in good health. The specimen was naive CD4+ T cells sorted from blood. Subset specified: CD45RA+ positively selected. The rearrangement uses TRBV29-1 and TRBJ2-2, with D perhaps assigned TRBD1 or TRBD2 (5 bases each). The CDR3 sequence: CSVSGRNTGELFF. In DNA, the CDR3 is TGCAGCGTATCGGGACGGAACACCGGGGAGCTGTTTTTT.